What follows are 21 T cell receptor beta chains derived from one specimen sequenced in a study of spatial heterogeneity in lung cancer. Study results and caveats: Tumor mutation count correlated with how many alpha and beta TCRs expanded intratumorally.

Time point here: sample taken at primary tumor resection. No antigen is known for these receptors. TCRdb independently ran MiXCR on the 5' RACE reads; one entry per CDR3 protein. The table shows around 95,000 distinct CDR3 sequences, with roughly 4.5% occurring only once. This specimen was lung tumor tissue, taken at surgery. These receptors were taken from a male donor with early-stage non-small cell lung cancer.

This clonotype showed up many times. This rearrangement joins TRBV6-6 to TRBJ1-4; weak D call: TRBD1 (5 bases). CDR1 and CDR2 (germline): MNHNY, SVGAGI (reference sequence). V dropped 5 bases and J dropped 0 bases, with 10 bases sitting between them. There are 15 residues in the CDR3. This chain's CDR3 is CASSTTVATNEKLFF. For the CDR3, the DNA is TGTGCCAGCAGTACGACAGTTGCAACTAATGAAAAACTGTTTTTT.

V is TRBV9 and J is TRBJ1-4, with D possibly matching TRBD1 (6 bases). Per germline, CDR1 SGDLS and CDR2 YYNGEE. CDR3 length: 16 amino acids. The germline V and J ends were trimmed by 4 bases and 6 bases, with 19 bases remaining between them. CDR3 bases: TGTGCCAGCAGCTCCGAGCCGTACAGGGTGGATGAAAAACTGTTTTTT. It encodes CASSSEPYRVDEKLFF. Supplemented by reference TRBV9 and TRBJ1-4, the full variable domain reads DSGVTQTPKHLITATGQRVTLRCSPRSGDLSVYWYQQSLDQGLQFLIQYYNGEERAKGNILERFSAQQFPDLHSELNLSSLELGDSALYFCASSSEPYRVDEKLFFGSGTQLSVL.

This clonotype was observed at least ten times. The rearrangement uses TRBV28 and TRBJ2-7; no definite D call. In germline, CDR1 is MDHEN, CDR2 SYDVKM. There are 12 residues in the CDR3. The germline V and J ends were trimmed by 3 bases and 6 bases, with 9 bases remaining between them. CDR3 sequence reads: CASSFLVSEQYF. CDR3 in DNA: TGTGCCAGCAGTTTCTTGGTTTCCGAGCAGTACTTC.

This clonotype was seen ten or more times. This rearrangement joins TRBV9 to TRBJ1-1; D is uncertain. There are 16 residues in the CDR3. Trimming shortened V by 4 bases and J by 1 base, and 17 bases separated the two germline ends. Germline V gives CDR1 SGDLS, CDR2 YYNGEE. CDR3 in amino acids: CASSPHEGSENTEAFF. The CDR3 bases are TGTGCCAGCAGCCCCCACGAGGGCAGCGAGAACACTGAAGCTTTCTTT.

This clonotype was seen repeatedly, ten times or more. The rearrangement joins TRBV10-3 to TRBJ2-7; D might be TRBD1 (5 bases). The CDR3 is made up of 16 amino acids. The germline V gene has CDR1 ENHRY and CDR2 SYGVKD. V lost 3 bases to trimming and J lost 0 bases, with 15 bases between them. The CDR3 region is CAISDVSRDSSYEQYF. The CDR3 DNA reads as TGTGCCATCAGTGATGTATCCAGGGATAGCTCCTACGAGCAGTACTTC.

V and J are TRBV20-1 and TRBJ2-7; D not certain. Germline assignment: CDR1 DFQATT and CDR2 SNEGSKA (reference sequence). The CDR3 is made up of 14 amino acids. Trimming took off 3 bases at V and 7 bases at J, with 19 bases between the two ends. The chain's CDR3 is CSASYRAPGIEQYF. In nucleotides, the CDR3 is TGCAGTGCTAGTTACCGGGCCCCCGGTATTGAGCAGTACTTC.

This clonotype was counted many times. The chain employs TRBV5-1 and TRBJ2-2; D is uncertain. This CDR3 spans 15 amino acids. V was trimmed by 4 bases and J by 4 bases, leaving 14 bases between them. Germline V gene sequence: CDR1 SGHRS, CDR2 YFSETQ. The CDR3, as DNA: TGCGCCAGCAGCCAACTGGCGGAGTTCACCGGGGAGCTGTTTTTT. Its translation: CASSQLAEFTGELFF.

This clonotype was seen at least ten times. The genes are TRBV10-3 and TRBJ1-5, with 8 bases that match TRBD1. The J segment lost 7 bases and the V segment lost 2 bases, leaving 4 bases of the junction unmatched. Germline CDR1 ENHRY, CDR2 SYGVKD. The CDR3 is 14 residues long. DNA for the CDR3: TGTGCCATCAGTGAGACAGGGGGAGAGCAGCCCCAGCATTTT. Amino acids: CAISETGGEQPQHF.

This clonotype was observed at least ten times. CDR3 protein: CSARGGDTSNTGELFF. CDR3 coding DNA: TGCAGTGCTAGAGGGGGAGACACTTCGAACACCGGGGAGCTGTTTTTT. The chain uses TRBV20-1 and TRBJ2-2, with a tentative D call TRBD2 (5 bases). Trimming took 1 base from V and 0 from J, leaving 12 bases between them. CDR1 DFQATT and CDR2 SNEGSKA come from the germline V gene (reference sequence). This CDR3 spans 16 amino acids.

This clonotype was observed many times. This chain joins TRBV24-1 and TRBJ2-5, with a possible D match to TRBD1 (6 bases). Germline V gene lookup returns CDR1 KGHDR and CDR2 SFDVKD. V gave up 5 bases and J gave up 1 base, with 16 bases separating them. CDR3 length equals 16 residues. The CDR3, as DNA: TGTGCCACCAGTGCATGGGGGCAGGGTGTCCAAGAGACCCAGTACTTC. It is translated as CATSAWGQGVQETQYF.

In this sample, this clonotype turned up many times. CDR3 loop: CASSLERVDGYTF. The CDR3 nucleotides read TGTGCCAGCAGCTTAGAACGGGTGGATGGCTACACCTTC. This rearrangement joins TRBV11-2 to TRBJ1-2; D is unclear. Trimming left V 0 bases short and J 6 bases short, with 8 bases between. Germline values: CDR1 SGHAT, CDR2 FQNNGV. The CDR3 runs 13 residues.

In its sample, this clonotype was seen many times. The chain links TRBV7-2 to TRBJ2-1; D perhaps matches TRBD1 (6 bases). Germline V gene sequence: CDR1 SGHTA, CDR2 FQGNSA. The CDR3 is 15 amino acids. Deletions cut 2 bases from V and 8 bases from J, with 16 bases between. CDR3 loop: CASSLPLTGSDEQFF. In nucleotides, the CDR3 is TGTGCCAGCAGCTTACCCCTAACAGGGTCCGATGAGCAGTTCTTC.

This clonotype was detected many times. The chain links TRBV10-3 to TRBJ1-5, with D possibly matching TRBD1 (5 bases). The length of the CDR3 is 14 residues. V lost 4 bases and J lost 4, with 11 bases in between. Per germline, CDR1 ENHRY and CDR2 SYGVKD. In DNA, the CDR3 is TGTGCCATCAGTGGGACACCAGGAAATCAGCCCCAGCATTTT. Its protein is CAISGTPGNQPQHF.

In its sample, this clonotype was seen many times. The chain has TRBV5-1 and TRBJ2-3; D may be TRBD2 (6 bases). The V and J ends lost 3 bases and 6 bases respectively, with 8 bases between them. The CDR3 consists of 12 residues. Germline values: CDR1 SGHRS, CDR2 YFSETQ. CDR3 DNA sequence: TGCGCCAGCAGCTGGGCGGGGGATACGCAGTATTTT. As protein: CASSWAGDTQYF.

The sample holds many counts of this clonotype. The V call is TRBV30, the J call TRBJ2-7; no firm D call. In germline, CDR1 is GTSNPN, CDR2 SVGIG (reference sequence). V lost 2 bases to trimming and J lost 5 bases, with 7 bases between them. This CDR3 contains 11 residues. CDR3 DNA: TGTGCCTGGAGTCCCCGGGACGAGCAGTACTTC. This sequence encodes CAWSPRDEQYF.

The chain recombines TRBV5-4 with TRBJ1-1, with D possibly being TRBD1 (6 bases). This CDR3 region has 16 residues. The ends were cut back, 4 bases at V and 5 bases at J, with 21 bases in the middle. Germline CDR1 is SGHNT and CDR2 is YYREEE (reference sequence). CDR3 bases: TGTGCCAGCAGCCCCGGAAGGGGGAGAGGTTGGACTGAAGCTTTCTTT. Protein sequence: CASSPGRGRGWTEAFF.

There are many counts of this clonotype. The chain combines TRBV29-1 with TRBJ2-3; D is ambiguous. V was clipped by 7 bases and J by 3 bases, with 8 bases between them. This CDR3 spans 11 amino acids. The germline V gene encodes CDR1 SQVTM and CDR2 ANQGSEA. The CDR3 region is CSAALTDTQYF. The CDR3 DNA sequence: TGCAGCGCTGCATTGACAGATACGCAGTATTTT.

This clonotype was found many times. The chain recombines TRBV7-3 with TRBJ1-1, with D unresolved. Germline CDR1 reads SGHTA; CDR2 reads FQGTGA. There are 15 residues in the CDR3. Between the trimmed V and J ends, which lost 1 base and 5 bases, there was a span of 14 bases. The CDR3 here is CASSLRLLMGTEAFF. DNA of the CDR3: TGTGCCAGCAGCTTAAGGTTACTTATGGGGACTGAAGCTTTCTTT.

This chain connects TRBV20-1 to TRBJ1-1, with D tentatively TRBD1 (5 bases). Germline loops: CDR1 DFQATT, CDR2 SNEGSKA (reference sequence). The CDR3 loop spans 14 amino acids. With 3 bases removed from V and 0 bases from J, the gap between germline ends came to 11 bases. The CDR3 sequence is CSASFAGVNTEAFF. DNA for the CDR3: TGCAGTGCTAGCTTCGCGGGGGTGAACACTGAAGCTTTCTTT.

The V and J genes are TRBV10-3 and TRBJ2-7; D is possibly TRBD2 (5 bases). The CDR3 has 13 amino acids. The V end was cut by 1 base, the J end by 5 bases, with 9 bases between. From germline, CDR1 is ENHRY and CDR2 SYGVKD. The chain's CDR3 is CAISELLVDEQYF. As DNA, the CDR3 is TGTGCCATCAGTGAGTTACTAGTCGACGAGCAGTACTTC.

This clonotype was recorded at least ten times. CDR3 in amino acids: CASTYGPLEAFF. Written as DNA, the CDR3 is TGTGCCAGCACCTACGGACCCTTGGAAGCTTTCTTT. V usage is TRBV6-6 and J usage is TRBJ1-1; D is unclear. The CDR3 runs 12 residues. V gave up 7 bases and J gave up 8 bases, with 14 bases separating them. The germline CDR1 and CDR2 sequences are MNHNY and SVGAGI (reference sequence).